Shown below are 25 T cell receptor beta chains from a single sample sequenced in a study of control samples from healthy donors and cancer patients (dated by TCRdb to 2019 to 2021). Library prep was done by the immunoSEQ multiplex PCR assay. The source is immuneACCESS, and TCRdb retained only in-frame sequences with V and J called. Part of the clones is not carried over; for the studies checked, unresolved V genes explain less than half of this, and the remainder is unexplained. In all, the sample holds 75,000 or so clones, and 89% of those were seen once. The leading ten clones occupy approximately 5% of the sample. Sequenced sample: PBMCs. These receptors all come from a man between 60 and 75 years old with colorectal cancer.

This chain connects TRBV6-2 or TRBV6-3 to TRBJ2-4; 9 bases fit TRBD1. Germline CDR1 is MNHEY and CDR2 is SVGEGT. Germline trimming cut 6 bases from V and 8 bases from J; bases unmatched to any gene: 5. The CDR3 has 13 amino acids. The CDR3 sequence: CASSRDRVDIQYF. The CDR3 nucleotides read TGTGCCAGCAGCCGGGACAGGGTCGACATTCAGTACTTC.

The chain employs TRBV6-5 and TRBJ1-2, with 9 bases lining up with TRBD1. V shed 5 bases and J 3 bases; nucleotides not matched to a gene: 7. The germline V gene has CDR1 MNHEY and CDR2 SVGAGI. The CDR3 runs to 15 residues. For the CDR3, the DNA is TGTGCCAGCAGTATTTACCGGGACAGGGACTATGGCTACACCTTC. Residues: CASSIYRDRDYGYTF.

The V call is TRBV9, the J call TRBJ2-2, with 12 bases that match TRBD2. V gave up 2 bases and J gave up 5 bases; unmatched junction bases: 1. There are 15 residues in the CDR3. Germline CDR1 is SGDLS and CDR2 is YYNGEE. CDR3 region: CASSVGTSGTGELFF. Written as DNA, the CDR3 is TGTGCCAGCAGCGTGGGGACTAGCGGGACCGGGGAGCTGTTTTTT. The whole variable domain, filled in from reference TRBV9 and TRBJ2-2, reads DSGVTQTPKHLITATGQRVTLRCSPRSGDLSVYWYQQSLDQGLQFLIQYYNGEERAKGNILERFSAQQFPDLHSELNLSSLELGDSALYFCASSVGTSGTGELFFGEGSRLTVL.

The chain uses TRBV19 and TRBJ2-1; D is unresolved. The CDR3 extends over 13 amino acids. CDR1 and CDR2 (germline): LNHDA, SQIVND (reference sequence). V was clipped by 1 base and J by 4 bases, with 5 bases between them. The CDR3 coding sequence is TGTGCCAGTAGTATAGGGATGTACAATGAGCAGTTCTTC. Translation: CASSIGMYNEQFF.

V gene TRBV28 combines with J gene TRBJ1-4; 8 bases are shared with TRBD1. This CDR3 has 14 amino acids. The V segment lost 5 bases and the J segment 10 bases; nucleotides outside the gene matches: 9. Germline CDR1 and CDR2: MDHEN and SYDVKM. The CDR3 region has the DNA TGTGCCAGCAGTCCCGGACAGGGAAGAGGAAAACTGTTTTTT. It is translated as CASSPGQGRGKLFF.

This rearrangement joins TRBV3-1 (or the pseudogene TRBV3-2) to TRBJ2-5; 10 bases match TRBD1. After removal of 4 bases from V and 5 bases from J, the junction contained 7 bases not matched to a gene. The CDR3 runs to 15 residues. Germline lookup yields CDR1 LGHDT and CDR2 YNNKEL (reference sequence). The CDR3 DNA reads as TGTGCCAGCAGCCGCACCGGGACAGGGGTTGAGACCCAGTACTTC. It specifies CASSRTGTGVETQYF.

The chain links TRBV3-1 (or the pseudogene TRBV3-2) to TRBJ2-1; 7 bases are shared with TRBD1. Germline V CDR1 and CDR2: LGHDT, YNNKEL (reference sequence). The CDR3 has 14 amino acids. V shed 3 bases and J 5 bases; nucleotides not matched to a gene: 4. CDR3 sequence reads: CASSHRDRDNEQFF. The CDR3 DNA follows: TGTGCCAGCAGCCATCGGGACAGAGACAATGAGCAGTTCTTC.

This CDR3 reads CASSGPADTQYF. As DNA, the CDR3 is TGTGCCAGCTCAGGTCCGGCAGATACGCAGTATTTT. The rearrangement uses TRBV18 and TRBJ2-3, with unresolved D. This CDR3 comprises 12 residues. Germline CDR1 KGHSH, CDR2 LQKENI. V lost 5 bases and J lost 4, with 7 bases in between.

This clone appeared a few times. The chain carries TRBV2 and TRBJ2-3, with D perhaps matching TRBD2 (7 bases). The CDR3 totals 14 residues. Germline CDR1 reads SNHLY; CDR2 reads FYNNEI. V was cut by 11 bases and J by 2 bases, with 17 bases left in between. As DNA, the CDR3 is TGTGCCGGAGGCCGGGGGGCCAACACAGATACGCAGTATTTT. Translated: CAGGRGANTDTQYF.

This sequence joins TRBV2 and TRBJ1-1; 7 bases align to TRBD1. Losses at the gene ends were 8 bases for V and 0 bases for J; bases not matched to a gene: 0. The CDR3 has 12 amino acids. The V gene's germline CDR1 is SNHLY and CDR2 FYNNEI. CDR3: CASDRVNTEAFF. CDR3 nucleotides: TGTGCCAGCGACAGGGTGAACACTGAAGCTTTCTTT.

The chain joins TRBV11-3 to TRBJ1-5, with a weak D call TRBD1 (6 bases). V dropped 9 bases and J dropped 7 bases, with 19 bases sitting between them. In germline, CDR1 is SGHNT, CDR2 YENEEA. The CDR3 runs 14 residues. The CDR3 region has the DNA TGTGCCAGTTCAAAAGGACAGAATGACCAGCCCCAGCATTTT. Its translation: CASSKGQNDQPQHF. The whole variable domain, remainder taken from reference TRBV11-3 and TRBJ1-5, is EAGVVQSPRYKIIEKKQPVAFWCNPISGHNTLYWYLQNLGQGPELLIRYENEEAVDDSQLPKDRFSAERLKGVDSTLKIQPAELGDSAVYLCASSKGQNDQPQHFGDGTRLSIL.

The CDR3 nucleotides are TGTGCCAGCAGCCTAAGAGGGACTGCCAACTACGAGCAGTACTTC. It codes for CASSLRGTANYEQYF. The chain combines TRBV11-3 with TRBJ2-7, with a weak D call TRBD2 (6 bases). Between the trimmed V and J ends, which lost 5 bases and 3 bases, there was a span of 17 bases. The CDR3 consists of 15 residues. CDR1 is SGHNT and CDR2 is YENEEA in the germline V gene. The whole variable domain, filled in from reference TRBV11-3 and TRBJ2-7, reads EAGVVQSPRYKIIEKKQPVAFWCNPISGHNTLYWYLQNLGQGPELLIRYENEEAVDDSQLPKDRFSAERLKGVDSTLKIQPAELGDSAVYLCASSLRGTANYEQYFGPGTRLTVT.

The V and J genes are TRBV7-9 and TRBJ1-1, with a possible D match to TRBD1 (5 bases). Per the germline V gene, CDR1 is SEHNR and CDR2 is FQNEAQ (reference sequence). V was clipped by 0 bases and J by 4 bases, with 9 bases between them. The CDR3 has 14 residues. CDR3 nucleotide sequence: TGTGCCAGCAGCTTAGCCCAGGGTGTCACTGAAGCTTTCTTT. This sequence encodes CASSLAQGVTEAFF.

The chain uses TRBV2 and TRBJ1-4; unclear D gene. V was pared by 6 bases and J by 0 bases, with 20 bases between. There are 18 residues in the CDR3. Germline V lookup: CDR1 SNHLY, CDR2 FYNNEI. CDR3 in amino acids: CASRSSSLKSATNEKLFF. In DNA, the CDR3 is TGTGCCAGCAGGAGTTCCTCACTGAAATCCGCAACTAATGAAAAACTGTTTTTT.

The chain uses TRBV6-4 and TRBJ2-7; D gene uncertain. Germline-derived CDR1 and CDR2 are MRHNA and SNTAGT. This CDR3 is 12 amino acids long. Trimming took off 0 bases at V and 13 bases at J, with 13 bases between the two ends. For the CDR3, the DNA is TGTGCCAGCAGTGACTCGGTCTACCTCGGATACTTC. This codes for CASSDSVYLGYF.

This chain links TRBV15 with TRBJ1-3; tentative D call: TRBD1 (5 bases). Germline V gives CDR1 LNHNV, CDR2 YYDKDF (reference sequence). With 1 base removed from V and 2 bases from J, the gap between germline ends came to 9 bases. The CDR3 is made up of 15 amino acids. CDR3 sequence: CATSRGPRAGNTIYF. The CDR3 region has the DNA TGTGCCACCAGCAGAGGCCCCAGGGCTGGAAACACCATATATTTT.

This clone has just one count. This chain connects TRBV2 to TRBJ2-3; no reliable D call. Per germline, CDR1 SNHLY and CDR2 FYNNEI. V was cut by 6 bases and J by 3 bases, with 10 bases left in between. The CDR3 contains 13 residues. Written as DNA, the CDR3 is TGTGCCAGCAGAGACTGGGCAACAGATACGCAGTATTTT. It translates to CASRDWATDTQYF.

The chain links TRBV6-1 to TRBJ1-1; 7 bases align to TRBD1. V lost 7 bases to trimming and J lost 5 bases; unmatched junction nucleotides: 7. The CDR3 spans 13 residues. Germline loops: CDR1 MNHNS, CDR2 SASEGT. DNA for the CDR3: TGTGCCAGCACCCAGGGGGTGTGGACTGAAGCTTTCTTT. Protein product: CASTQGVWTEAFF.

This rearrangement joins TRBV6-6 to TRBJ1-4, with D uncertain. Germline V CDR1 and CDR2: MNHNY, SVGAGI (reference sequence). The ends were cut back, 10 bases at V and 7 bases at J, with 16 bases in the middle. The CDR3 totals 13 residues. The CDR3 region has the DNA TGTGCCACTTTGGCCCCTGTAGGTGAAAAACTGTTTTTT. Amino acids: CATLAPVGEKLFF.

The rearrangement links TRBV6-5 to TRBJ2-5; D gene unclear. Between the trimmed V and J ends, which lost 1 base and 5 bases, there was a span of 14 bases. Germline CDR1 MNHEY, CDR2 SVGAGI. The CDR3 is made up of 15 amino acids. The chain's CDR3 is CASSYFPRSRETQYF. In nucleotides, the CDR3 is TGTGCCAGCAGTTACTTTCCCCGGTCAAGGGAGACCCAGTACTTC.

CDR3 residues: CATSRDGRVAQETQYF. For the CDR3, the DNA is TGTGCCACCAGCAGAGATGGGCGAGTAGCCCAAGAGACCCAGTACTTC. The chain recombines TRBV15 with TRBJ2-5; D gene ambiguous. The CDR3 covers 16 residues. Germline V gene data show CDR1 as LNHNV and CDR2 as YYDKDF (reference sequence). V lost 0 bases and J 1 base, leaving 12 bases between the germline ends. Combining the CDR3 with reference TRBV15 and TRBJ2-5 gives the whole variable domain DAMVIQNPRYQVTQFGKPVTLSCSQTLNHNVMYWYQQKSSQAPKLLFHYYDKDFNNEADTPDNFQSRRPNTSFCFLDIRSPGLGDTAMYLCATSRDGRVAQETQYFGPGTRLLVL.

The rearrangement joins TRBV5-6 to TRBJ1-1; 7 nucleotides agree with TRBD1. Trimming cost V 6 bases and J 4 bases; bases outside gene matches: 9. The CDR3 spans 14 residues. Germline CDR1 reads SGHDT; CDR2 reads YYEEEE. The CDR3 spells CASKMTGKGTEAFF. As DNA, the CDR3 is TGTGCCAGCAAAATGACAGGGAAGGGCACTGAAGCTTTCTTT. Combining the CDR3 with reference TRBV5-6 and TRBJ1-1 gives the whole variable domain DAGVTQSPTHLIKTRGQQVTLRCSPKSGHDTVSWYQQALGQGPQFIFQYYEEEERQRGNFPDRFSGHQFPNYSSELNVNALLLGDSALYLCASKMTGKGTEAFFGQGTRLTVV.

This chain uses TRBV4-1 with TRBJ2-2; TRBD2 matches at 8 bases. The CDR3 has 17 amino acids. CDR1 MGHRA and CDR2 YSYEKL come from the germline V gene. Losses at the gene ends were 3 bases for V and 4 bases for J; bases not matched to a gene: 10. The CDR3 coding sequence is TGCGCCAGCAGCCATAACTCGGGGGGGTTGGGCACCGGGGAGCTGTTTTTT. Its translation: CASSHNSGGLGTGELFF.

The CDR3, as DNA: TGTGCCAGCAGCTTAGGCGGGCACACTGAAGCTTTCTTT. Protein product: CASSLGGHTEAFF. The J gene is TRBJ1-1, the V gene TRBV7-9; D uncertain. Germline V gene lookup returns CDR1 SEHNR and CDR2 FQNEAQ (reference sequence). CDR3 length equals 13 residues. With 1 base removed from V and 3 bases from J, the gap between germline ends came to 6 bases.

This chain connects TRBV13 to TRBJ2-5; 11 bases line up with TRBD2. Germline V gene lookup returns CDR1 PRHDT and CDR2 FYEKMQ (reference sequence). The CDR3 is made up of 16 amino acids. J gave up 2 bases and V 5 bases, and 7 bases lay outside the gene matches. The CDR3 DNA is TGTGCCAGCAGCCCCGGGGTAGCGGGGGGGCAAGAGACCCAGTACTTC. Translated, it gives CASSPGVAGGQETQYF.